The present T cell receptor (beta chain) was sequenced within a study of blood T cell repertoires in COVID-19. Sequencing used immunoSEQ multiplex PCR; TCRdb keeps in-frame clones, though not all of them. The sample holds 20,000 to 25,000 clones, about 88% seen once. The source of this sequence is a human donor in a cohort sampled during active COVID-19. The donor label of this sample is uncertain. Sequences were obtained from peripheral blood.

The CDR3 bases are TGTGCCAGCAGGGACAGGTCAGGAAACACCATATATTTT. Its protein product is CASRDRSGNTIYF. The V gene is TRBV27, the J gene TRBJ1-3, with TRBD1 matching 7 bases. The V gene end was trimmed by 6 bases and the J gene end by 4 bases; junction bases not matched to a gene: 3. The CDR3 contains 13 residues. From germline, CDR1 is MNHEY and CDR2 SMNVEV (reference sequence).